The 23 T cell receptor beta chains listed next were all sequenced from one sample in a study of prognosis after radiotherapy for stage I lung cancer. Multiplex PCR in two rounds served to amplify TCR beta CDR3 from genomic DNA. Used in first-round PCR were primers specific to each TRBV and TRBJ gene. TCRdb re-called the multiplex PCR reads with MiXCR, one entry per CDR3 protein. The sample records under 20,000 distinct CDR3 sequences, around 55% being singletons. The starting material was PBMCs, obtained before or after stereotactic body radiation therapy (not recorded which). These receptors were collected from a donor aged 50 or older with non-small cell lung cancer.

The chain is built from TRBV6-1 and TRBJ2-3, with no clear D. From germline, CDR1 is MNHNS and CDR2 SASEGT. V lost 7 bases and J lost 5, with 19 bases in between. The CDR3 consists of 15 residues. CDR3 residues: CASKLNEVEQDTQYF. The CDR3 nucleotides are TGTGCCAGCAAATTAAATGAGGTGGAGCAAGATACGCAGTATTTT.

Concerning this clonotype itself: A far bigger clonotype differs at one base, so this is likely a read error. This chain joins TRBV7-6 and TRBJ2-7, with D tentatively TRBD2 (6 bases). Trimming took off 7 bases at V and 5 bases at J, with 18 bases between the two ends. Germline V gene lookup returns CDR1 SGHVS and CDR2 FNYEAQ. The CDR3 runs to 14 residues. This chain's CDR3 is CASIDTPGSNEQYF. The CDR3 nucleotides are TGTGCCAGCATCGATACCCCCGGGAGTAACGAGCAGTACTTC.

Relative to its sample, this clonotype is medium-sized. Written as DNA, the CDR3 is TGTGCCAGTAGCGGTCCCGGGGAGCTGTTTTTT. Residues: CASSGPGELFF. The chain employs TRBV28 and TRBJ2-2; D is perhaps TRBD2 (6 bases). The CDR3 sequence is 11 residues long. Germline V gene lookup returns CDR1 MDHEN and CDR2 SYDVKM. V was clipped by 9 bases and J by 6 bases, with 8 bases between them.

This chain connects TRBV20-1 to TRBJ1-6; 8 nucleotides align to TRBD1. V was clipped by 1 base and J by 7 bases; unmatched bases: 3. This CDR3 region has 14 residues. Germline lookup yields CDR1 DFQATT and CDR2 SNEGSKA (reference sequence). The CDR3 is CSARGGQGNSPLHF. The DNA of the CDR3 is TGCAGTGCTAGAGGAGGACAGGGAAATTCACCCCTCCACTTT.

The chain couples TRBV2 to TRBJ2-7; TRBD2 might be the D (6 bases). The V end was cut by 7 bases, the J end by 6 bases, with 13 bases between. Per the germline V gene, CDR1 is SNHLY and CDR2 is FYNNEI. This CDR3 has 12 residues. The CDR3 coding sequence is TGTGCCAGCAAGGGAGTGGGGGGCGAGCAGTACTTC. Protein sequence: CASKGVGGEQYF.

This clonotype has just one count. The CDR3 sequence: CASKRSNEQFF. CDR3 DNA: TGTGCCAGCAAACGGTCCAATGAGCAGTTCTTC. The rearrangement uses TRBV6-2 or TRBV6-3 and TRBJ2-1, with D hard to call. CDR1 and CDR2 from the germline V gene are MNHEY and SVGEGT. The V gene lost 7 bases and the J gene lost 6 bases, with 7 bases spanning the gap. The CDR3 consists of 11 residues.

This clonotype ranks as medium-sized (0.01 to 0.1%). The V gene is TRBV28, the J gene TRBJ1-2, with 10 nucleotides matching TRBD1. The V gene end was trimmed by 2 bases and the J gene end by 3 bases; junction bases not matched to a gene: 3. Germline-derived CDR1 and CDR2 are MDHEN and SYDVKM. The CDR3 runs 15 residues. This CDR3 reads CASSLLTGGDYGYTF. The CDR3 bases are TGTGCCAGCAGTTTACTGACAGGGGGCGACTATGGCTACACCTTC.

About this clonotype itself: A far more abundant clone sits one base away, making this likely a read error. Written as DNA, the CDR3 is TGTGCCAGCAGCTTAGGCGGGACAAATAACTATGGCTACAACTTC. This translates into CASSLGGTNNYGYNF. The chain combines TRBV7-3 with TRBJ1-2; D perhaps matches TRBD1 (6 bases). Germline CDR1 SGHTA, CDR2 FQGTGA. CDR3 length: 15 residues.

Turning to this clonotype: No conserved phenylalanine or tryptophan is present at the end of the CDR3, so a read error is the likely explanation. The DNA of the CDR3 is TGCGCCAGCAGCTTGGACAGGGGAGGGACTGAAGCTTTCCTT. Protein product: CASSLDRGGTEAFL. The chain recombines TRBV5-1 with TRBJ1-1; 7 positions agree with TRBD1. CDR3 length: 14 residues. Germline V CDR1 and CDR2: SGHRS, YFSETQ. The trim removed 0 bases at V and 5 bases at J, leaving 4 bases unmatched.

This clonotype was seen many times. This chain joins TRBV2 and TRBJ2-7; 8 nucleotides match TRBD1. V shed 6 bases and J 5 bases; nucleotides not matched to a gene: 3. The CDR3 sequence is 12 residues long. The germline gives CDR1 SNHLY, CDR2 FYNNEI. The DNA of the CDR3 is TGTGCCAGCAGCCAGGGGGCAAACGAGCAGTACTTC. It encodes CASSQGANEQYF.

Remarks on this clonotype: A read error is likely here: a far larger clone is one base away. This chain joins TRBV6-2 or TRBV6-3 and TRBJ2-5; D remains ambiguous. The CDR3 loop spans 13 amino acids. The germline gives CDR1 MNHEY, CDR2 SVGEGT. Trimming removed 6 bases from V and 7 bases from J, with 15 bases in between. The CDR3 region is CASSRVNWGTQYF. In DNA form, the CDR3 reads TGTGCCAGCAGCCGGGTTAATTGGGGGACCCAGTACTTC.

V and J are TRBV6-1 and TRBJ2-1; D not resolved. Trimming shortened V by 4 bases and J by 1 base, and 8 bases separated the two germline ends. This CDR3 region has 14 residues. Germline assignment: CDR1 MNHNS and CDR2 SASEGT. As DNA, the CDR3 is TGTGCCAGCAGTGCAGATTATTCCTACAATGAGCAGTTCTTC. It encodes CASSADYSYNEQFF.

The rearrangement links TRBV7-3 to TRBJ2-3, with D hard to call. The CDR3 covers 13 residues. Per the germline V gene, CDR1 is SGHTA and CDR2 is FQGTGA. Trimming took 3 bases from V and 0 from J, leaving 4 bases between them. In nucleotides, the CDR3 is TGTGCCAGCAGCTTTTCCAGCACAGATACGCAGTATTTT. Translating it yields CASSFSSTDTQYF.

The V call is TRBV24-1, the J call TRBJ1-5, with 9 bases matching TRBD1. J lost 2 bases, V lost 4 bases, and 5 bases had no gene match. CDR3 length: 16 residues. Looked up from germline, CDR1 is KGHDR and CDR2 is SFDVKD. In DNA form, the CDR3 reads TGTGCCACCAGTGACGGGGGACAGGGAGGCAATCAGCCCCAGCATTTT. Its translation is CATSDGGQGGNQPQHF.

The table lists this clonotype with many counts. This may be a read error: a much more frequent sequence differs by one nucleotide. This chain links TRBV7-2 with TRBJ1-2; D uncertain. This CDR3 has 16 amino acids. V lost 2 bases and J 3 bases, leaving 16 bases between the germline ends. Per germline, CDR1 SGHTA and CDR2 FQGNSA. The CDR3 sequence is CASSLRLDVRDYGYTF. For the CDR3, the DNA is TGTGCCAGCAGCTTACGCTTGGACGTCCGCGACTATGGCTACACCTTC.

This clonotype was seen repeatedly, ten times or more. V gene TRBV19 combines with J gene TRBJ2-7; D gene ambiguous. CDR1 LNHDA and CDR2 SQIVND come from the germline V gene (reference sequence). V was shortened by 1 base and J by 6 bases, with 4 bases between the two germline ends. The CDR3 is made up of 11 amino acids. CDR3 protein: CASSIGLEQYF. For the CDR3, the DNA is TGTGCCAGTAGTATAGGACTCGAGCAGTACTTC. Variable domain in full (rest from reference TRBV19 and TRBJ2-7): DGGITQSPKYLFRKEGQNVTLSCEQNLNHDAMYWYRQDPGQGLRLIYYSQIVNDFQKGDIAEGYSVSREKKESFPLTVTSAQKNPTAFYLCASSIGLEQYFGPGTRLTVT.

The genes are TRBV5-1 and TRBJ1-2; D is unclear. This CDR3 region has 16 residues. CDR1 SGHRS and CDR2 YFSETQ come from the germline V gene. The V end lost 2 bases, the J end lost 9 bases, and 23 bases lay between the germline ends. The chain's CDR3 is CASSFIGGRSTTSYTF. The CDR3 DNA is TGCGCCAGCAGCTTCATTGGTGGCAGATCCACTACCAGCTACACCTTC.

The chain links TRBV9 to TRBJ1-2; D not resolved. The CDR3 has 16 amino acids. The ends were cut back, 4 bases at V and 0 bases at J, with 16 bases in the middle. Germline V gene data show CDR1 as SGDLS and CDR2 as YYNGEE. CDR3 DNA sequence: TGTGCCAGCAGCCCCTTCCCTGAGGTTCCTAACTATGGCTACACCTTC. Translating gives CASSPFPEVPNYGYTF.

This clonotype has a count of ten or more. The rearrangement uses TRBV28 and TRBJ2-1; 8 bases are shared with TRBD2. V shed 5 bases and J 10 bases; nucleotides not matched to a gene: 4. CDR1 is MDHEN and CDR2 is SYDVKM in the germline V gene. CDR3 size: 12 residues. CDR3 protein: CASSIQRGEQFF. The DNA of the CDR3 is TGTGCCAGCAGTATTCAGCGGGGGGAGCAGTTCTTC.

In regard to this clonotype: One base away lies a much larger clone, so this may be a sequencing read error. The rearrangement uses TRBV6-2 or TRBV6-3 and TRBJ2-7; D is undetermined. CDR1 is MNHEY, CDR2 SVGEGT, per germline. This CDR3 region has 14 residues. CDR3 sequence reads: CASSLEAGFYEQCF. The CDR3 coding sequence is TGTGCCAGCAGTTTAGAGGCAGGCTTCTACGAGCAGTGCTTC.

This clonotype is medium-sized (0.01 to 0.1%) in the sample. V and J are TRBV11-2 and TRBJ2-2; D gene uncertain. The germline V gene encodes CDR1 SGHAT and CDR2 FQNNGV. V was cut by 5 bases and J by 1 base, with 14 bases left in between. The CDR3 consists of 16 residues. The CDR3 sequence is CASSLLWARNTGELFF. In DNA, the CDR3 is TGTGCCAGCAGCCTTCTTTGGGCTCGGAACACCGGGGAGCTGTTTTTT.

To note about this clonotype: Only one base separates this from a far larger clonotype, so it likely reflects a read error. This rearrangement joins TRBV6-8 to TRBJ2-1, with D perhaps TRBD1 (6 bases). V lost 5 bases to trimming and J lost 12 bases, with 17 bases between them. CDR1 and CDR2 (germline): MNHGY, SAAAGT. The CDR3 is 13 residues long. CDR3 sequence: CASSEARGTGQFF. The CDR3 coding sequence is TGTGCCAGCAGTGAAGCTAGGGGGACGGGGCAGTTCTTC.

The chain joins TRBV7-6 to TRBJ2-7; D is ambiguous. Trimming took 7 bases from V and 7 from J, leaving 17 bases between them. Germline values: CDR1 SGHVS, CDR2 FNYEAQ. The CDR3 is 13 amino acids. The CDR3, as DNA: TGTGCCAGCATCTCCAGACCAGGTTGGGAGCAGTACTTC. Its protein is CASISRPGWEQYF.